The clone carrying this TCR beta chain was seen many times. The antigen remains unidentified. V lost 3 bases to trimming and J lost 2 bases, with 14 bases between them. CDR1 is DFQATT and CDR2 is SNEGSKA in the germline V gene (reference sequence). This CDR3 has 14 amino acids. Stated time point: patch test 2, 6 weeks after DPC sensitization. Stated treatment: therapeutic diphenylcyclopropenone sensitization with weekly scalp DPC. Whole blood, unfractionated, served as the material for total RNA extraction. These data originate in a study of human T cells and chemical hapten exposure. Across the study: Sensitization was performed using 2% DPC on an approximately 2 cm by approximately 2 cm upper inner arm skin site.

Via MiXCR, TCRdb re-called the RACE reads, giving one row per CDR3 protein. The top ten hold 6.7% of the sample, which has approximately 40,000 distinct CDR3 sequences, about 3% seen once. Findings and limits, study-wide: Unchanged with DPC sensitization were TCRs above 1 in 1000 frequency. Expanded TCRs grouped into significantly more large CDR3 similarity clusters than controls produced.

This TCR was sampled from a middle-aged man with alopecia areata. Some clones in this sample may be carry-over from other donors' samples. This chain uses TRBV20-1 with TRBJ2-7; the D is unclear. The source was whole blood, collected in connection with sensitization to the hapten diphenylcyclopropenone (DPC). This chain's CDR3 is CSASPPYQTYEQYF. DNA of the CDR3: TGCAGTGCTAGCCCCCCTTACCAGACCTACGAGCAGTACTTC.